Listed below are T cell receptor beta chains from one sample, sequenced in a study of blood T cell repertoires in COVID-19. Repertoires were generated with immunoSEQ multiplex PCR, while TCRdb's copy carries only in-frame clones and drops some. There are around 270,000 clones in the sample; around 88% occur only once, and around 0.8% lies in the top ten. The sample taken for sequencing was peripheral blood. The origin of the receptors is a man between 25 and 39 years old with acute or convalescent COVID-19. CDR3s include the opening cysteine and the closing phenylalanine or tryptophan. D genes are given only for firm matches. Only some rows state a clone size, as once, few, many or a class for expanded clones.

>TRBV2|TRBJ2-5|NA|NA
CASRGQIRATQYF
TGTGCCAGCAGAGGACAGATTAGGGCGACCCAGTACTTC
>TRBV6-1|TRBJ2-5|NA|NA
CASSDLSDHREWKTQYF
TGTGCCAGCAGTGATCTTTCAGATCACAGGGAGTGGAAGACCCAGTACTTC
>TRBV5-4|TRBJ2-7|few|NA
CASSRGTETYEQYF
TGTGCCAGCAGCCGCGGGACAGAGACCTACGAGCAGTACTTC
>TRBV20-1|TRBJ1-1|NA|NA
CSASGGFDTEAFF
TGCAGTGCTAGTGGAGGGTTCGACACTGAAGCTTTCTTT
>TRBV7-8|TRBJ2-1|NA|TRBD2
CASSFGRWSGKFNEQFF
TGTGCCAGCAGCTTTGGGAGGTGGAGCGGGAAATTCAATGAGCAGTTCTTC
>TRBV7-7|TRBJ1-2|NA|NA
CASSLGGFRAGGYTF
TGTGCTAGCAGCTTAGGCGGCTTTAGAGCTGGTGGCTACACCTTC
>TRBV27|TRBJ2-3|NA|NA
CASNKRGTDTQYF
TGTGCCAGCAACAAGCGGGGCACAGATACGCAGTATTTT
>TRBV29-1|TRBJ1-2|NA|NA
CSVEMVWGVGGYTF
TGCAGCGTTGAAATGGTTTGGGGGGTGGGAGGCTACACCTTC
>TRBV6-5|TRBJ2-5|NA|NA
CASTVTGHTETQYF
TGTGCCAGCACGGTTACGGGACACACCGAGACCCAGTACTTC
>TRBV28|TRBJ1-1|NA|NA
CASSLGRGGAFF
TGTGCCAGCAGTTTGGGAAGGGGCGGAGCTTTCTTT
>TRBV7-9|TRBJ2-5|NA|NA
CASNFGRASEGETQYF
TGTGCCAGCAATTTCGGGCGGGCTAGCGAGGGAGAGACCCAGTACTTC
>TRBV19|TRBJ1-5|NA|NA
CASSTRTVIQPQHF
TGTGCCAGTAGTACCCGGACAGTCATTCAGCCCCAGCATTTT
>TRBV6-6|TRBJ1-5|NA|TRBD1
CASGAGTGRISQPQHF
TGTGCCAGTGGGGCCGGGACAGGGCGTATAAGTCAGCCCCAGCATTTT
>TRBV7-6|TRBJ1-2|NA|TRBD1
CASSHRTGAYTF
TGTGCCAGCAGCCACCGGACAGGAGCCTACACCTTC
>TRBV18|TRBJ1-5|NA|NA
CASSPSTGGGNQPQHF
TGTGCCAGCTCACCGTCAACCGGGGGGGGAAATCAGCCCCAGCATTTT
>TRBV7-8|TRBJ2-7|NA|TRBD2
CASSLRISGVTSYEQYF
TGTGCCAGCAGCTTAAGAATTAGCGGGGTAACCTCCTACGAGCAGTACTTC
>TRBV5-1|TRBJ1-5|NA|NA
CASSLVGERRDVANQPQHF
TGCGCCAGCAGCTTGGTCGGTGAGAGGCGGGACGTAGCCAATCAGCCCCAGCATTTT
>TRBV18|TRBJ2-7|NA|TRBD1
CASSPTGDSYEQYF
TGTGCCAGCTCACCTACAGGGGACTCCTACGAGCAGTACTTC
>TRBV6-5|TRBJ1-6|NA|TRBD1
CASSYSSGGQNSPLHF
TGTGCCAGCAGTTACTCTTCAGGGGGCCAAAATTCACCCCTCCACTTT
>TRBV7-3|TRBJ2-1|once|TRBD2
CASSPRLAGGDNEQFF
TGTGCCAGCAGCCCGCGGCTAGCGGGAGGGGACAATGAGCAGTTCTTC
>TRBV4-1|TRBJ1-5|few|NA
CASSLGGGNQPQHF
TGCGCCAGCAGTTTAGGTGGAGGAAATCAGCCCCAGCATTTT
>TRBV6-5|TRBJ2-5|NA|TRBD2
CASTRTSGRKETQYF
TGTGCCAGCACCCGGACTAGCGGGAGAAAGGAGACCCAGTACTTC
>TRBV24-1|TRBJ1-5|NA|NA
CATSDPGAGGGNQPQHF
TGTGCCACCAGTGATCCGGGTGCTGGAGGGGGCAATCAGCCCCAGCATTTT
>TRBV25-1|TRBJ1-2|NA|TRBD1
CASSPGQLYGYTF
TGTGCCAGCAGTCCGGGACAGCTCTATGGCTACACCTTC
>TRBV5-1|TRBJ2-1|NA|NA
CASSLGGQSYNEQFF
TGCGCCAGCAGCTTGGGGGGGCAATCCTACAATGAGCAGTTCTTC
>TRBV5-1|TRBJ1-4|NA|NA
CASSSGEGSTEKLFF
TGCGCCAGCAGCTCGGGGGAAGGGTCGACTGAAAAACTGTTTTTT
>TRBV6-4|TRBJ2-3|NA|NA
CASSDSDTDTQYF
TGTGCCAGCAGTGATAGCGACACAGATACGCAGTATTTT
>TRBV30|TRBJ1-3|NA|TRBD1
CAWSLGGFGNTIYF
TGTGCCTGGAGCCTAGGGGGCTTCGGAAACACCATATATTTT
>TRBV5-1|TRBJ1-2|NA|NA
CASSLRGGNKTF
TGCGCCAGCAGCTTGCGCGGGGGAAATAAGACCTTC
>TRBV4-1|TRBJ2-5|NA|TRBD1
CASSLGQGEETQYF
TGCGCCAGCAGCCTCGGACAGGGGGAAGAGACCCAGTACTTC
>TRBV9|TRBJ2-3|NA|NA
CASSGGSTDTQYF
TGTGCCAGCAGCGGAGGGAGCACAGATACGCAGTATTTT
>TRBV15|TRBJ2-1|NA|TRBD1
CATSPRTGFNEQFF
TGTGCCACCAGCCCAAGGACAGGGTTCAATGAGCAGTTCTTC
>TRBV15|TRBJ2-1|NA|NA
CATSRDILAREQFF
TGTGCCACCAGCAGAGATATCCTAGCTCGTGAGCAGTTCTTC
>TRBV7-9|TRBJ2-7|NA|TRBD2
CASSPKGTSGRDVGQYF
TGTGCCAGCAGCCCGAAAGGGACTAGCGGGAGAGATGTCGGGCAGTACTTC
>TRBV6-5|TRBJ1-6|once|NA
CASSYSLGGSESPLHF
TGTGCCAGCAGTTACTCCCTTGGAGGGTCGGAATCACCCCTCCACTTT
>TRBV19|TRBJ1-1|NA|TRBD1
CASSITGGGVEAFF
TGTGCCAGTAGTATAACGGGAGGGGGCGTTGAAGCTTTCTTT
>TRBV5-4|TRBJ2-1|NA|TRBD2
CASSLVAGGADNEQFF
TGTGCCAGCAGCTTGGTAGCGGGAGGCGCCGACAATGAGCAGTTCTTC
>TRBV7-2|TRBJ1-2|once|NA
CASSIRDIKGYTF
TGTGCCAGCAGCATCCGGGACATTAAGGGCTACACCTTC
>TRBV11-3|TRBJ1-2|NA|NA
CASSSFLGHPAGTAASYTF
TGTGCCAGCAGCTCCTTTTTAGGCCACCCCGCGGGGACGGCGGCCAGCTACACCTTC
>TRBV5-1|TRBJ2-1|NA|TRBD1
CASSLGTGGLNEQFF
TGCGCCAGCAGTTTAGGGACAGGGGGCCTGAATGAGCAGTTCTTC
>TRBV5-6|TRBJ2-5|NA|TRBD2
CASSGIAGTFLRETQYF
TGTGCCAGCAGCGGAATAGCGGGGACGTTCCTACGGGAGACCCAGTACTTC
>TRBV2|TRBJ2-1|NA|TRBD2
CASRLVALLWAGGSYNEQFF
TGTGCCAGCAGACTTGTTGCCCTGCTATGGGCGGGAGGGTCCTACAATGAGCAGTTCTTC
>TRBV2|TRBJ1-2|NA|NA
CASSTQEAYGYTF
TGTGCCAGCAGTACGCAGGAGGCCTATGGCTACACCTTC
>TRBV11-2|TRBJ2-5|NA|NA
CAIRNPGGEETQYF
TGTGCCATCCGGAACCCGGGCGGGGAAGAGACCCAGTACTTC
>TRBV29-1|TRBJ2-3|NA|NA
CSVEARLGGPDTQYF
TGCAGCGTTGAAGCGAGACTAGGGGGCCCAGATACGCAGTATTTT
>TRBV28|TRBJ1-5|NA|NA
CASSSQGGGNQPQHF
TGTGCCAGCAGTTCCCAGGGCGGGGGGAATCAGCCCCAGCATTTT
>TRBV5-1|TRBJ2-2|NA|NA
CASSEGSGGELFF
TGCGCCAGCAGCGAAGGATCGGGCGGGGAGCTGTTTTTT
>TRBV11-1|TRBJ1-3|few|TRBD1
CASSPRTGGAGNTIYF
TGTGCCAGCAGCCCGCGGACAGGTGGTGCTGGAAACACCATATATTTT
>TRBV2|TRBJ2-1|NA|TRBD2
CASSEGLAANEQFF
TGTGCCAGCAGTGAGGGACTAGCGGCCAATGAGCAGTTCTTC
>TRBV9|TRBJ2-3|NA|NA
CASSVGATDTQYF
TGTGCCAGCAGCGTAGGGGCGACAGATACGCAGTATTTT
>TRBV5-1|TRBJ2-2|NA|TRBD1
CASSFTGDGAGELFF
TGCGCCAGCAGCTTTACAGGGGATGGGGCCGGGGAGCTGTTTTTT
>TRBV28|TRBJ1-2|NA|TRBD1
CASTWDRNYGYTF
TGTGCCAGCACCTGGGACAGGAACTATGGCTACACCTTC
>TRBV5-8|TRBJ2-2|NA|TRBD1
CASSSPGQGTGELFF
TGTGCCAGCAGCTCTCCGGGACAGGGCACCGGGGAGCTGTTTTTT
>TRBV3-1/TRBV3-2|TRBJ1-4|NA|TRBD1
CASSPPTGVGEKLFF
TGTGCCAGCAGCCCACCTACAGGGGTTGGTGAAAAACTGTTTTTT
>TRBV11-3|TRBJ2-7|NA|NA
CASSLAAGSHYEQYF
TGTGCCAGCAGCTTAGCGGCCGGGAGTCACTACGAGCAGTACTTC
>TRBV5-1|TRBJ2-1|NA|NA
CASSSRTDNEQFF
TGCGCCAGCAGCAGTCGGACAGACAATGAGCAGTTCTTC
>TRBV28|TRBJ1-6|NA|NA
CASSLSQQDSPLHF
TGTGCCAGCAGTTTGTCCCAACAGGATTCACCCCTCCACTTT
>TRBV28|TRBJ2-7|NA|TRBD2
CASSLPLLGGDEQYF
TGTGCCAGCAGCTTACCCCTTCTGGGGGGGGACGAGCAGTACTTC
>TRBV5-4|TRBJ1-1|NA|TRBD1
CASSLMQGGTEAFF
TGTGCCAGCAGCTTGATGCAGGGGGGCACTGAAGCTTTCTTT
>TRBV6-1|TRBJ2-1|NA|NA
CASSELLRVTSYNEQFF
TGTGCCAGCAGTGAGCTCTTGCGGGTGACTTCCTACAATGAGCAGTTCTTC